This T cell receptor beta chain originates from a study of PD-1 blockade in classical Hodgkin lymphoma. General study findings and limits: Prior to therapy, complete responders displayed diversity much like that of newly diagnosed patients.

Repertoires were generated with immunoSEQ multiplex PCR, while TCRdb's copy carries only in-frame clones and drops some. This sample has tens of thousands of clones, with about 80% found just once. Time point denoted: cycle 4 day 1 (C4D1), after more than 5 weeks of nivolumab. Each and every patient relapsed after autologous stem cell transplantation, and patients got differing brentuximab vedotin exposure. The V segment lost 4 bases and the J segment 4 bases; nucleotides outside the gene matches: 10. CDR1 and CDR2 (germline): SGHRS, YFSETQ. The CDR3 loop spans 16 amino acids. Notes on this clone: Its target is unknown.

The rearrangement links TRBV5-1 to TRBJ2-5; 10 nucleotides align to TRBD2. The sample consisted of peripheral blood mononuclear cells (PBMCs), taken before the fourth cycle of nivolumab. The sequence came from a human donor with classical Hodgkin lymphoma. CDR3 sequence (DNA): TGCGCCAGCAGCCCCCGGCTAGCGGGAGAGGGAGAGACCCAGTACTTC. This gives the protein CASSPRLAGEGETQYF.